The 10 T cell receptor beta chains given below trace back to one sample, sequenced in a study of cytomegalovirus exposure and HLA in healthy donors. Primers included in the PCR were 60 Vbeta and 13 Jbeta primers. The table came from immunoSEQ multiplex PCR; TCRdb's copy has only in-frame clones and leaves some out. This sample carries 100,000 to 150,000 clones, 83% of them seen once, and the ten largest clones take 1% to 1.5%. The sequencing sample was made of PBMCs. These receptors were obtained from a girl aged 2-9 years in good health and CMV-seronegative.

The sample holds one count of this clone. V usage is TRBV5-6 and J usage is TRBJ2-7, with TRBD1 matching over 7 bases. V was pared by 0 bases and J by 5 bases, with 8 bases of the junction left unmatched. The V gene's germline CDR1 is SGHDT and CDR2 YYEEEE. The CDR3 runs 15 residues. The CDR3 bases are TGTGCCAGCAGCTTGGACCTTGGGACAGTACACGAGCAGTACTTC. This encodes CASSLDLGTVHEQYF. Full variable domain (outside the CDR3, taken from reference TRBV5-6 and TRBJ2-7): DAGVTQSPTHLIKTRGQQVTLRCSPKSGHDTVSWYQQALGQGPQFIFQYYEEEERQRGNFPDRFSGHQFPNYSSELNVNALLLGDSALYLCASSLDLGTVHEQYFGPGTRLTVT.

The chain has TRBV6-1 and TRBJ2-7; no clear D gene. V lost 6 bases to trimming and J lost 1 base, with 13 bases between them. Germline assignment: CDR1 MNHNS and CDR2 SASEGT. The CDR3 has 14 amino acids. This CDR3 is CASSQTPSSYEQYF. CDR3 coding DNA: TGTGCCAGCAGCCAGACTCCCTCTTCCTACGAGCAGTACTTC.

This chain joins TRBV4-3 and TRBJ2-7, with TRBD1 identical over 10 bases. This CDR3 has 14 amino acids. CDR1 and CDR2 (germline): LGHNA, YSLEER. V lost 6 bases to trimming and J lost 3 bases; unmatched junction nucleotides: 5. This chain's CDR3 is CASSLRTGGYEQYF. The DNA for the CDR3 is TGCGCCAGCAGTCTCCGGACAGGGGGCTACGAGCAGTACTTC.

This clone has a single count. V usage is TRBV6-1 and J usage is TRBJ2-7, with D tentatively TRBD1 (5 bases). V lost 2 bases and J lost 5, with 7 bases in between. The CDR3 is 12 amino acids. The V gene's germline CDR1 is MNHNS and CDR2 SASEGT. DNA for the CDR3: TGTGCCAGCAGTGAACAGGGCAACGAGCAGTACTTC. Amino acid sequence: CASSEQGNEQYF.

The chain has TRBV19 and TRBJ2-7; 13 nucleotides line up with TRBD2. Trimming at V came to 10 bases and at J to 1 base, leaving 10 bases not matched to a gene. The CDR3 is 16 amino acids. The germline V gene has CDR1 LNHDA and CDR2 SQIVND (reference sequence). The CDR3 reads CATGVRTSGSSYEQYF. CDR3 DNA: TGTGCCACCGGCGTGCGGACTAGCGGGAGTTCCTACGAGCAGTACTTC.

The chain employs TRBV4-1 and TRBJ2-2; D is uncertain. Germline V lookup: CDR1 MGHRA, CDR2 YSYEKL. V lost 1 base and J lost 0, with 9 bases in between. This CDR3 contains 16 residues. The CDR3 reads CASSQVRTANTGELFF. The DNA for the CDR3 is TGCGCCAGCAGCCAAGTCCGTACGGCGAACACCGGGGAGCTGTTTTTT.

This clone was seen just once. The rearrangement uses TRBV7-2 and TRBJ2-1; 8 nucleotides align to TRBD1. The junction had 6 bases not matched to a gene; V was cut back by 4 bases and J by 4 bases. The CDR3 length is 15 residues. Germline assignment: CDR1 SGHTA and CDR2 FQGNSA. The CDR3 spells CASSSWDRTYNEQFF. The CDR3 nucleotides are TGTGCCAGCAGCTCCTGGGACAGGACTTACAATGAGCAGTTCTTC.

This sequence joins TRBV28 and TRBJ1-6; 9 positions match TRBD1. There are 14 residues in the CDR3. J gave up 7 bases and V 6 bases, and 4 bases lay outside the gene matches. Germline CDR1 is MDHEN and CDR2 is SYDVKM. The DNA of the CDR3 is TGTGCCAGCAGGCCCGGACAGGGGAATTCACCCCTCCACTTT. It translates to CASRPGQGNSPLHF.

The gene calls are TRBV6-1 and TRBJ2-5, with 11 bases that match TRBD1. TRBJ2-7 matches the DNA end more closely, so the J call is doubtful. CDR3 length: 15 amino acids. Germline lookup yields CDR1 MNHNS and CDR2 SASEGT. The CDR3 DNA follows: TGTGCCAGCGGGAGTGCCGGGACAGGGGGTGACGAGCAGTACTTC. Residues: CASGSAGTGGDEQYF.

The chain is built from TRBV2 and TRBJ1-2; D gene unclear. This CDR3 spans 11 amino acids. Germline values: CDR1 SNHLY, CDR2 FYNNEI. The V gene lost 9 bases and the J gene lost 7 bases, with 12 bases spanning the gap. CDR3 sequence: CARYEASGYTF. CDR3 DNA sequence: TGTGCCAGGTACGAAGCCTCTGGCTACACCTTC.